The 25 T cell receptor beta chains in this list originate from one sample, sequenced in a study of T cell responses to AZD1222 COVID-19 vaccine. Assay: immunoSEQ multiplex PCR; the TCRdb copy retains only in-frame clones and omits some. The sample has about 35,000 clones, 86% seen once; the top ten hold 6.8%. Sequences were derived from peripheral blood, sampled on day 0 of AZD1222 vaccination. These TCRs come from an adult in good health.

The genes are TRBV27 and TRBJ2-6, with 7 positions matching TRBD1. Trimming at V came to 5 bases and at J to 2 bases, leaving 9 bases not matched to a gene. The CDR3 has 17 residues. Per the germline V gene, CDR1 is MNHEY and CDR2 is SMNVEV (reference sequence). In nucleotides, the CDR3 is TGTGCCAGCAGTCCGGGACAGTCAAGTCCTGGGGCCAACGTCCTGACTTTC. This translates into CASSPGQSSPGANVLTF.

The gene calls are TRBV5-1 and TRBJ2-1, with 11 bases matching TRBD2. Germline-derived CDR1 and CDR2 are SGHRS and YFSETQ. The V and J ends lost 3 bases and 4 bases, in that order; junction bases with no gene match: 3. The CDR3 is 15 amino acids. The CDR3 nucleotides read TGCGCCAGCAGCTCGACTAGCGGGATATACAATGAGCAGTTCTTC. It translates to CASSSTSGIYNEQFF.

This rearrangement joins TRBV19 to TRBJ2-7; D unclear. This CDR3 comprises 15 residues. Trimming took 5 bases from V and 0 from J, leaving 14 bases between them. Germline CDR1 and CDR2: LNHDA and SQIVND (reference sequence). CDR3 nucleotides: TGTGCCAGTAGTCCCTCTCACAGCACCTCCTACGAGCAGTACTTC. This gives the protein CASSPSHSTSYEQYF.

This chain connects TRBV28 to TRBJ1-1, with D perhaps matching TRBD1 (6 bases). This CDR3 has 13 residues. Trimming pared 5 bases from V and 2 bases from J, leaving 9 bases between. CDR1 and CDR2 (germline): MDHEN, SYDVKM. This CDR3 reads CASSMGANTEAFF. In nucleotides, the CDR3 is TGTGCCAGCAGTATGGGGGCCAACACTGAAGCTTTCTTT.

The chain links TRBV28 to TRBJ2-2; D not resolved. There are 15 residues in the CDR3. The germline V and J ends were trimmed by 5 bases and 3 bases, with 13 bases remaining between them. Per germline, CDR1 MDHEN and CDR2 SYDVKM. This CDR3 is CASSPRQRYTGELFF. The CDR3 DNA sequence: TGTGCCAGCAGTCCAAGACAAAGATACACCGGGGAGCTGTTTTTT. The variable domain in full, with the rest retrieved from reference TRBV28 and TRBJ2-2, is DVKVTQSSRYLVKRTGEKVFLECVQDMDHENMFWYRQDPGLGLRLIYFSYDVKMKEKGDIPEGYSVSREKKERFSLILESASTNQTSMYLCASSPRQRYTGELFFGEGSRLTVL.

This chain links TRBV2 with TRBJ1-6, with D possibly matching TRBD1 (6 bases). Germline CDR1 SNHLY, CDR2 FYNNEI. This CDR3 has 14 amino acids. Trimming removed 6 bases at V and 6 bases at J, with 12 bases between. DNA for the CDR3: TGTGCCAGCAGCTACACAGGGCCTAATTCACCCCTCCACTTT. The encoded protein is CASSYTGPNSPLHF.

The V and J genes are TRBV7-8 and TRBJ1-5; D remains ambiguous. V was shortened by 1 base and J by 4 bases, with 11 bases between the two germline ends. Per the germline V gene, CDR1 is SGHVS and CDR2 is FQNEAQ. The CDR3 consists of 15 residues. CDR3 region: CASSLEFGENQPQHF. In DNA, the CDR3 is TGTGCCAGCAGCTTAGAATTTGGGGAGAATCAGCCCCAGCATTTT. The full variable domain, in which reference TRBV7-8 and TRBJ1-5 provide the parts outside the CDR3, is GAGVSQSPRYKVAKRGQDVALRCDPISGHVSLFWYQQALGQGPEFLTYFQNEAQLDKSGLPSDRFFAERPEGSVSTLKIQRTQQEDSAVYLCASSLEFGENQPQHFGDGTRLSIL.

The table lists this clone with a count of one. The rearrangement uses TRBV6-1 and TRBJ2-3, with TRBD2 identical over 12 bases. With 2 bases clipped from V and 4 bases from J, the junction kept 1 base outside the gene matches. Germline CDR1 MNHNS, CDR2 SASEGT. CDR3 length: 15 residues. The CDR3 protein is CASSELAGGPDTQYF. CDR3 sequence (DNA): TGTGCCAGCAGTGAACTAGCGGGAGGGCCAGATACGCAGTATTTT.

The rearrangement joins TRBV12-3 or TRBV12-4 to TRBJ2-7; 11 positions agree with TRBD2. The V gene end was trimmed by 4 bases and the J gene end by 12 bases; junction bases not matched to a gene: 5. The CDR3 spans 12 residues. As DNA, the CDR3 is TGTGCCAGCAGTTCGACTAGCGGGGTTGCGTACTTC. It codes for CASSSTSGVAYF.

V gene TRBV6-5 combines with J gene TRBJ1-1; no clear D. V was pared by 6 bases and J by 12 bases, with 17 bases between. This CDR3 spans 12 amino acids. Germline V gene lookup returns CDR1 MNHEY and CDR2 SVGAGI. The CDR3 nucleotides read TGTGCCAGCAGCGCCCGCCTTGGAGGGACTTTCTTT. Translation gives CASSARLGGTFF.

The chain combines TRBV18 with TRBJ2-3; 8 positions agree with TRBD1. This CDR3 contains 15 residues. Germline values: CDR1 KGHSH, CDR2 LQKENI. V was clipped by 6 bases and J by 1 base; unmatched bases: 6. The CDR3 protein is CASSPGQVGTDTQYF. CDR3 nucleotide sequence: TGTGCCAGCTCTCCGGGACAGGTGGGCACAGATACGCAGTATTTT.

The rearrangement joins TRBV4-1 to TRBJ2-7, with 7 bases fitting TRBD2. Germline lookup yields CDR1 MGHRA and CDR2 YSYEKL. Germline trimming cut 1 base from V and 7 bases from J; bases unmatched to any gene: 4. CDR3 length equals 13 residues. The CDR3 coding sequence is TGCGCCAGCAGCCAAGTGGGAGGGAGAGAGCAGTACTTC. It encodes CASSQVGGREQYF.

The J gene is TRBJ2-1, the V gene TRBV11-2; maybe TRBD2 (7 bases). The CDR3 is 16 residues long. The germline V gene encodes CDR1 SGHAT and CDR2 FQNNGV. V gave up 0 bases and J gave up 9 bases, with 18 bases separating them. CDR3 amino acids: CASSLDRGGPASEQFF. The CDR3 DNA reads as TGTGCCAGCAGCTTAGATAGGGGGGGCCCCGCGAGTGAGCAGTTCTTC.

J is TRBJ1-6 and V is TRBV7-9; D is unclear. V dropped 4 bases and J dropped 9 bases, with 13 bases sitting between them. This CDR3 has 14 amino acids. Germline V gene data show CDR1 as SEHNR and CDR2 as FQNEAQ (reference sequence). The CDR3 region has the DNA TGTGCCAGCAGCTCTGAAATCCCCTTTTCACCCCTCCACTTT. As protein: CASSSEIPFSPLHF. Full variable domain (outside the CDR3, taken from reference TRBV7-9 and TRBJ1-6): DTGVSQNPRHKITKRGQNVTFRCDPISEHNRLYWYRQTLGQGPEFLTYFQNEAQLEKSRLLSDRFSAERPKGSFSTLEIQRTEQGDSAMYLCASSSEIPFSPLHFGNGTRLTVT.

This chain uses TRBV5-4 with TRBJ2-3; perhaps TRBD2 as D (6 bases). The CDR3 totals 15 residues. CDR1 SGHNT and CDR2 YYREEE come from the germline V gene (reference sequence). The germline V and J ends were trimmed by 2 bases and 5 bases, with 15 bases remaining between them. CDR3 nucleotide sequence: TGTGCCAGCAGCTTTTTCGGGGGAAGGGTAGATACGCAGTATTTT. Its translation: CASSFFGGRVDTQYF.

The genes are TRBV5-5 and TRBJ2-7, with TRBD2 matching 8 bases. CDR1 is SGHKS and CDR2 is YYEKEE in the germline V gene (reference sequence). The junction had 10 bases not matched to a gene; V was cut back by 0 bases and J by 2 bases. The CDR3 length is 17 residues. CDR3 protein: CASSLGPGGRYPYEQYF. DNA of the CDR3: TGTGCCAGCAGCTTGGGACCCGGCGGGAGGTATCCCTACGAGCAGTACTTC.

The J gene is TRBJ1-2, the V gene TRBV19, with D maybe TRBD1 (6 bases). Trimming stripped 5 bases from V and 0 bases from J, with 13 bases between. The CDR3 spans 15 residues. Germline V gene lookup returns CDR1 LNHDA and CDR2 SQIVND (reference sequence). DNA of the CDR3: TGTGCCAGTAGTTCGCGGACAGCCCCTAACTATGGCTACACCTTC. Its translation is CASSSRTAPNYGYTF.

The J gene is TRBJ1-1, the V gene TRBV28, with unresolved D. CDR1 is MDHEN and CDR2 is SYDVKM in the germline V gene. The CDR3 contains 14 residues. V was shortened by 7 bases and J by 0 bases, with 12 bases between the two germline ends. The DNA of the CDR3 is TGTGCCAGCACCGAGACGACGGTGAACACTGAAGCTTTCTTT. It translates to CASTETTVNTEAFF. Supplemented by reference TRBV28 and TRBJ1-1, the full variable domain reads DVKVTQSSRYLVKRTGEKVFLECVQDMDHENMFWYRQDPGLGLRLIYFSYDVKMKEKGDIPEGYSVSREKKERFSLILESASTNQTSMYLCASTETTVNTEAFFGQGTRLTVV.

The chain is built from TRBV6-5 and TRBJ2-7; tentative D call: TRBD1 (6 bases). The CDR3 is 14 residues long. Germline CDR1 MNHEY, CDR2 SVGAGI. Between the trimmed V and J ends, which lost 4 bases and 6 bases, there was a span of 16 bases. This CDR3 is CASSSTGTTGEQYF. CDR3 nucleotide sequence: TGTGCCAGCAGTTCAACCGGGACAACCGGCGAGCAGTACTTC.

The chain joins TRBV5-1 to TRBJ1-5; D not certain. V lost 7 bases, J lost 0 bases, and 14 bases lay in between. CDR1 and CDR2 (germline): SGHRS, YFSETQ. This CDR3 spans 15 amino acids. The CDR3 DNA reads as TGCGCCAGCCGCCCAACAGAGAGTAGCAATCAGCCCCAGCATTTT. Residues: CASRPTESSNQPQHF.

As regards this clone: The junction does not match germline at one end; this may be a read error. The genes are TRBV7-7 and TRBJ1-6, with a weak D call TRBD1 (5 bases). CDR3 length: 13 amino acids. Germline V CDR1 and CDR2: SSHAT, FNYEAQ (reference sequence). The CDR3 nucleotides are TGTGCTAGCAGCCGACAGCTTAATTCACCCCTCCACTTT. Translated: CASSRQLNSPLHF.

The chain's CDR3 is CASSQRQGDEQYF. The CDR3 nucleotides are TGTGCCAGCAGCCAAAGGCAGGGCGACGAGCAGTACTTC. The chain is built from TRBV4-2 and TRBJ2-7, with D possibly matching TRBD1 (5 bases). The CDR3 contains 13 residues. CDR1 and CDR2 (germline): LGHNA, YNFKEQ. Trimming left V 2 bases short and J 5 bases short, with 10 bases between.

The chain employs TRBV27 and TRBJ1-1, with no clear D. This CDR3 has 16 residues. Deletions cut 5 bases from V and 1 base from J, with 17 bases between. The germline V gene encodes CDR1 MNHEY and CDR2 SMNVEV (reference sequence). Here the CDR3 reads CASSLRSAVGNTEAFF. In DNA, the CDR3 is TGTGCCAGCAGTCTCCGGAGTGCGGTGGGGAACACTGAAGCTTTCTTT.

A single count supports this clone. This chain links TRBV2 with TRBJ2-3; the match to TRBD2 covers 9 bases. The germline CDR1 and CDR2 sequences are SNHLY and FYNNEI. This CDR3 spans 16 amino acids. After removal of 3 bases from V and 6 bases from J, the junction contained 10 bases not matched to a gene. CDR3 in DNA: TGTGCCAGCAGTGACTCGCGGCTAGCGGGGATCGATACGCAGTATTTT. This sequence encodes CASSDSRLAGIDTQYF.

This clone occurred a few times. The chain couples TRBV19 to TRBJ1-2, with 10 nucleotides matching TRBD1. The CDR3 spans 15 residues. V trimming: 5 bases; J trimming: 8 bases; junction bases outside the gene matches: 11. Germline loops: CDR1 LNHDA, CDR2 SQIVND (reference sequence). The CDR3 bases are TGTGCCAGTAGTCCGTCCGCCGGGACAGGGGTCGGCTACACCTTC. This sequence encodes CASSPSAGTGVGYTF. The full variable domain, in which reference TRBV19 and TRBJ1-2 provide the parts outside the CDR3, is DGGITQSPKYLFRKEGQNVTLSCEQNLNHDAMYWYRQDPGQGLRLIYYSQIVNDFQKGDIAEGYSVSREKKESFPLTVTSAQKNPTAFYLCASSPSAGTGVGYTFGSGTRLTVV.